The rows below give T cell receptor beta chains drawn from one sample of a study of shared clonotypes between healthy human individuals. Data came from immunoSEQ multiplex PCR; TCRdb stores just in-frame clones and leaves some out. The repertoire holds around 1,100,000 clones, with 60% to 85% as singletons. Sequencing was done on a sample of memory CD4+ T cells from PBMCs. The receptors here all came from a man between 18 and 29 years old in good health. Some clones in this sample may be carry-over from other donors' samples. Each CDR3 is given with its conserved first and last residue. Each record gives: V gene, D gene, J gene, CDR3 protein. A D gene is named only where the DNA matches it firmly.

TRBV27	.	TRBJ2-3	CASSLSGSTDTQYF
TRBV9	.	TRBJ2-6	CASSPFYGANVLTF
TRBV6-6	.	TRBJ2-3	CASIQGLKTDTQYF
TRBV28	TRBD1	TRBJ1-5	CASSFGDSDNQPQHF
TRBV18	.	TRBJ2-2	CASSPQWNIGRTGELFF
TRBV18	.	TRBJ2-7	CASRVDYEQYF
TRBV5-4	TRBD2	TRBJ2-3	CASSWGGTSGSTDTQYF
TRBV9	TRBD2	TRBJ2-2	CASSSKEGRELGTGELFF
TRBV7-9	.	TRBJ1-2	CASSLGGNYGYTF
TRBV9	.	TRBJ2-5	CASTPSVDRGGIETQYF
TRBV5-1	TRBD1	TRBJ1-4	CASSPPGQEREKLFF
TRBV9	TRBD1	TRBJ2-1	CASSTGTGGYNEQFF
TRBV29-1	.	TRBJ2-3	CSGRTDKDTQYF
TRBV30	.	TRBJ2-1	CAWSFRGNSYNEQFF
TRBV5-6	.	TRBJ2-1	CASSAGPSGAYNEQFF
TRBV29-1	.	TRBJ1-2	CSVRTPGTLYGYTF
TRBV5-5	TRBD1	TRBJ1-1	CASSQIPGQGRTEAFF
TRBV7-2	.	TRBJ2-2	CASSLVIGTGELFF
TRBV30	.	TRBJ2-5	CAWSGAPKGTQYF
TRBV11-3	.	TRBJ2-5	CASSFGGAGQETQYF
TRBV11-2	.	TRBJ2-7	CASSLDSAGSPYEQYF
TRBV7-2	TRBD2	TRBJ2-3	CASSFSGGEDTQYF
TRBV7-9	.	TRBJ1-2	CASSHLLGAHYGYTF
TRBV30	.	TRBJ2-7	CASTVAYEQYF
TRBV28	.	TRBJ2-3	CATLPGRTDTQYF
TRBV9	TRBD1	TRBJ1-3	CASSSLGGSPGNTIYF
TRBV4-1	.	TRBJ1-3	CASSSGTGGGNTIYF
TRBV7-8	TRBD2	TRBJ2-1	CASSLRPPGGELYNEQFF
TRBV11-2	TRBD2	TRBJ2-1	CASSLDGTSGSRSYNEQFF
TRBV19	.	TRBJ2-2	CASTRVGGSTGELFF
TRBV25-1	.	TRBJ2-5	CASSNVQKPHDETQYF
TRBV6-5	.	TRBJ2-1	CASTLGPKQFF
TRBV25-1	.	TRBJ2-7	CASSFQNYEQYF
TRBV28	.	TRBJ1-4	CASSSPGSGGEKLFF
TRBV5-1	.	TRBJ2-6	CASSWDGGSGANVLTF
TRBV2	TRBD1	TRBJ2-3	CASTPTGGQDTQYF
TRBV30	.	TRBJ2-1	CAWSRGNEQFF